This T cell receptor beta chain was profiled in a study of blood T cell repertoires in COVID-19. Study information: Both acute and convalescent COVID-19 samples were obtained from the United States, Italy and Spain. Sources were T cells, B-cell-depleted T cells, or PBMCs; the material itself was cDNA or gDNA.

Authors' methods: Scientists estimated how many nucleated cells there were by amplifying reference gene primers. Assay used: immunoSEQ multiplex PCR; TCRdb lists only in-frame clones, some missing. The V and J calls and the clone size are those of that table, but D and trimming were determined from the DNA. In the table there are 120,000 to 150,000 clones, just under 90% of which are singletons. The receptor's source is a woman aged 50 to 65 with active or convalescent COVID-19. The sample was peripheral blood.

In nucleotides, the CDR3 is TGTGCCAGCTCAGCCGGGACATTGAACACCGGGGAGCTGTTTTTT. This gives the protein CASSAGTLNTGELFF. V usage is TRBV18 and J usage is TRBJ2-2; D is possibly TRBD1 (6 bases). Germline V gene lookup returns CDR1 KGHSH and CDR2 LQKENI. Trimming cost V 5 bases and J 1 base, with 11 bases left between them. The CDR3 has 15 amino acids.